This TCR beta chain came from a study of T cell responses to AZD1222 COVID-19 vaccine. Study conclusions and caveats: Spike as a whole was targeted by vaccine-associated CD4 TCRs, dominant at 160-218 and 743-854. AZD1222 recipients seropositive at baseline numbered only 5 to 7. A rise in Spike-specific TCR breadth and depth followed two AZD1222 doses. Regions left unmutated in variants are reportedly the target of nearly half of spike-specific TCRs.

This CDR3 region has 13 residues. CDR1 and CDR2 (germline): SGHRS, YFSETQ. Trimming removed 2 bases from V and 4 bases from J, with 9 bases in between. A remark on this clone: The antigen remains undetermined.

The protocol was immunoSEQ multiplex PCR, while the TCRdb copy is restricted to in-frame clones and leaves out a portion. Among 160,000 or so clones listed, approximately 89% were seen once. The sample here was peripheral blood, taken on day 0 of AZD1222 vaccination. V and J are TRBV5-1 and TRBJ1-2; tentatively, D is TRBD1 (5 bases). This clonotype was sampled from an adult in good health. Written as DNA, the CDR3 is TGCGCCAGCAGCTTTGACAGCTCCTATGGCTACACCTTC. Its protein is CASSFDSSYGYTF. Based on the CDR3 plus reference TRBV5-1 and TRBJ1-2, the full variable domain is KAGVTQTPRYLIKTRGQQVTLSCSPISGHRSVSWYQQTPGQGLQFLFEYFSETQRNKGNFPGRFSGRQFSNSRSEMNVSTLELGDSALYLCASSFDSSYGYTFGSGTRLTVV.